A selection of T cell receptor beta chains follows, all from one sample in a study of CD8 T cells in ankylosing spondylitis. One entry per CDR3 protein, called by TCRdb with MiXCR from the 5' RACE reads. The table shows a few hundred thousand distinct CDR3 sequences, with 6.5% to 10% occurring only once. Sequencing was done on a sample of blood, either unsorted or a sorted T cell fraction (not recorded which). The origin of the receptors is a male donor with ankylosing spondylitis. Each CDR3 is given with its conserved first and last residue. D genes are given only for firm matches. Clone sizes are given selectively: once, few, many, or a class where the clone is expanded.

abundance: -; len: 14; d_gene: -; j_gene: TRBJ2-7; v_gene: TRBV21-1; CDR3aa: CASSKVVVGDRLSF; CDR3nt: TGTGCCAGCAGCAAAGTGGTCGTAGGGGACAGGCTCTCCTTC
abundance: few; len: 15; d_gene: -; j_gene: TRBJ2-1; v_gene: TRBV9; CDR3aa: CASSVAMDFYNEQFF; CDR3nt: TGTGCCAGCAGCGTAGCTATGGACTTTTACAATGAGCAGTTCTTC
abundance: -; len: 13; d_gene: -; j_gene: TRBJ2-6; v_gene: TRBV5-1; CDR3aa: CASSRTGANVLTF; CDR3nt: TGCGCCAGCAGCCGAACTGGGGCCAACGTCCTGACTTTC
abundance: few; len: 16; d_gene: TRBD2; j_gene: TRBJ2-2; v_gene: TRBV7-9; CDR3aa: CASSRSTTTSGGELFF; CDR3nt: TGTGCCAGCAGCCGTTCGACGACGACTAGCGGCGGGGAGCTGTTTTTT
abundance: -; len: 16; d_gene: TRBD1; j_gene: TRBJ2-7; v_gene: TRBV9; CDR3aa: CASSITGTGSIYEQYF; CDR3nt: TGTGCCAGCAGCATAACCGGGACAGGGAGTATCTACGAGCAGTACTTC
abundance: few; len: 12; d_gene: -; j_gene: TRBJ2-1; v_gene: TRBV27; CDR3aa: CASSELRREQFF; CDR3nt: TGTGCCAGCAGTGAGCTGCGGCGGGAGCAGTTCTTC
abundance: many; len: 12; d_gene: -; j_gene: TRBJ2-1; v_gene: TRBV2; CDR3aa: CASSEAGNEQFF; CDR3nt: TGTGCCAGCAGTGAAGCGGGGAATGAGCAGTTCTTC
abundance: few; len: 14; d_gene: -; j_gene: TRBJ2-7; v_gene: TRBV5-1; CDR3aa: CASSLEPGVGEQYF; CDR3nt: TGCGCCAGCAGCTTGGAACCGGGAGTCGGCGAGCAGTACTTC
abundance: many; len: 12; d_gene: -; j_gene: TRBJ2-4; v_gene: TRBV13; CDR3aa: CASSYQGNIQYF; CDR3nt: TGTGCCAGCAGCTACCAGGGGAACATTCAGTACTTC
abundance: -; len: 15; d_gene: TRBD2; j_gene: TRBJ2-7; v_gene: TRBV9; CDR3aa: CASSVASGERYEQYF; CDR3nt: TGTGCCAGCAGCGTAGCTAGCGGGGAGAGGTACGAGCAGTACTTC
abundance: few; len: 15; d_gene: -; j_gene: TRBJ2-3; v_gene: TRBV27; CDR3aa: CASSLSGHLTDTQYF; CDR3nt: TGTGCCAGCAGTTTATCGGGCCACCTCACAGATACGCAGTATTTT
abundance: many; len: 15; d_gene: TRBD1; j_gene: TRBJ2-1; v_gene: TRBV18; CDR3aa: CASSPGTGSYNEQFF; CDR3nt: TGTGCCAGCTCTCCTGGGACAGGGTCCTACAATGAGCAGTTCTTC
abundance: few; len: 17; d_gene: TRBD2; j_gene: TRBJ2-1; v_gene: TRBV2; CDR3aa: CASSESTSGSLASEQFF; CDR3nt: TGTGCCAGCAGTGAATCGACTAGCGGGAGTCTGGCTAGTGAGCAGTTCTTC
abundance: few; len: 15; d_gene: TRBD1; j_gene: TRBJ2-1; v_gene: TRBV3-1; CDR3aa: CASSHRRQGYNEQFF; CDR3nt: TGTGCCAGCAGCCACCGGAGACAGGGTTACAATGAGCAGTTCTTC
abundance: few; len: 14; d_gene: TRBD2; j_gene: TRBJ2-3; v_gene: TRBV29-1; CDR3aa: CSVDTSGSTDTQYF; CDR3nt: TGCAGCGTTGACACCAGCGGGAGTACAGATACGCAGTATTTT
abundance: few; len: 12; d_gene: -; j_gene: TRBJ1-2; v_gene: TRBV12-3/TRBV12-4; CDR3aa: CASSPDSHGYTF; CDR3nt: TGTGCCAGCAGTCCGGACAGCCATGGCTACACCTTC
abundance: many; len: 13; d_gene: -; j_gene: TRBJ1-2; v_gene: TRBV12-3/TRBV12-4; CDR3aa: CASSSGGRSGYTF; CDR3nt: TGTGCCAGCAGTTCTGGGGGGCGATCTGGCTACACCTTC
abundance: -; len: 11; d_gene: -; j_gene: TRBJ2-4; v_gene: TRBV11-3; CDR3aa: CASGSKNIQYF; CDR3nt: TGTGCCAGCGGTTCCAAAAACATTCAGTACTTC
abundance: -; len: 15; d_gene: TRBD2; j_gene: TRBJ2-3; v_gene: TRBV7-2; CDR3aa: CASSWNSGRIDTQYF; CDR3nt: TGTGCCAGCAGCTGGAATAGCGGGAGGATAGATACGCAGTATTTT
abundance: many; len: 14; d_gene: -; j_gene: TRBJ2-5; v_gene: TRBV18; CDR3aa: CASSPPEGVKTQYF; CDR3nt: TGTGCCAGCTCACCACCGGAGGGTGTCAAGACCCAGTACTTC
abundance: few; len: 19; d_gene: TRBD2; j_gene: TRBJ2-3; v_gene: TRBV20-1; CDR3aa: CSASGIGAGSLTSTDTQYF; CDR3nt: TGCAGTGCTAGTGGGATTGGAGCGGGAAGCCTAACGAGCACAGATACGCAGTATTTT
abundance: -; len: 18; d_gene: TRBD1; j_gene: TRBJ1-6; v_gene: TRBV19; CDR3aa: CASSPHRGRSSYNSPLHF; CDR3nt: TGTGCCAGTAGTCCCCACAGGGGCCGGAGCTCCTATAATTCACCCCTCCACTTT
abundance: many; len: 14; d_gene: TRBD1; j_gene: TRBJ2-7; v_gene: TRBV20-1; CDR3aa: CSARDRDRDYEQYF; CDR3nt: TGCAGTGCTAGAGATCGGGACAGGGATTACGAGCAGTACTTC
abundance: -; len: 14; d_gene: TRBD2; j_gene: TRBJ2-1; v_gene: TRBV12-3/TRBV12-4; CDR3aa: CASSSSGSINEQFF; CDR3nt: TGTGCCAGCAGTTCTAGCGGGAGTATCAATGAGCAGTTCTTC
abundance: few; len: 12; d_gene: -; j_gene: TRBJ1-1; v_gene: TRBV3-1; CDR3aa: CASSHQNLEAFF; CDR3nt: TGTGCCAGCAGCCACCAGAACCTTGAAGCTTTCTTT
abundance: -; len: 13; d_gene: -; j_gene: TRBJ2-5; v_gene: TRBV28; CDR3aa: CASRSGPTETQYF; CDR3nt: TGTGCCAGCAGGAGCGGGCCGACAGAGACCCAGTACTTC
abundance: -; len: 17; d_gene: -; j_gene: TRBJ2-7; v_gene: TRBV7-9; CDR3aa: CASSLVGPSPVPYEQYF; CDR3nt: TGTGCCAGCAGCTTAGTTGGCCCTAGCCCAGTACCTTACGAGCAGTACTTC
abundance: -; len: 13; d_gene: -; j_gene: TRBJ2-1; v_gene: TRBV12-5; CDR3aa: CASGLPSRNEQFF; CDR3nt: TGTGCTAGTGGTTTGCCGTCACGGAATGAGCAGTTCTTC
abundance: -; len: 15; d_gene: TRBD2; j_gene: TRBJ2-1; v_gene: TRBV20-1; CDR3aa: CSAPPASGIFNEQFF; CDR3nt: TGCAGTGCTCCCCCGGCTAGCGGGATTTTCAATGAGCAGTTCTTC
abundance: few; len: 15; d_gene: -; j_gene: TRBJ2-1; v_gene: TRBV6-2/TRBV6-3; CDR3aa: CASSHSFWDNNEQFF; CDR3nt: TGTGCCAGCAGTCACTCTTTTTGGGATAACAATGAGCAGTTCTTC
abundance: many; len: 16; d_gene: TRBD2; j_gene: TRBJ2-4; v_gene: TRBV3-1; CDR3aa: CASSQGTSFRWNIQYF; CDR3nt: TGTGCCAGCAGCCAAGGGACTAGTTTTCGATGGAACATTCAGTACTTC
abundance: many; len: 15; d_gene: -; j_gene: TRBJ2-2; v_gene: TRBV7-9; CDR3aa: CASSFPRLVPGELFF; CDR3nt: TGTGCCAGCAGCTTTCCCCGACTAGTCCCCGGGGAGCTGTTTTTT
abundance: many; len: 13; d_gene: -; j_gene: TRBJ1-5; v_gene: TRBV10-3; CDR3aa: CAISDPTGSPQHF; CDR3nt: TGTGCCATCAGTGACCCCACAGGGTCGCCCCAGCATTTT
abundance: -; len: 17; d_gene: -; j_gene: TRBJ2-5; v_gene: TRBV9; CDR3aa: CASSRNPWGALQETQYF; CDR3nt: TGTGCCAGCAGCCGGAATCCTTGGGGCGCCCTCCAAGAGACCCAGTACTTC
abundance: few; len: 16; d_gene: TRBD2; j_gene: TRBJ2-7; v_gene: TRBV20-1; CDR3aa: CSATARLAGVTPEQYF; CDR3nt: TGCAGTGCCACGGCACGGCTAGCGGGAGTTACCCCCGAGCAGTACTTC
abundance: -; len: 14; d_gene: -; j_gene: TRBJ2-7; v_gene: TRBV7-2; CDR3aa: CASSSRGSSYEQYF; CDR3nt: TGTGCCAGCAGCTCCCGGGGTAGCTCCTACGAGCAGTACTTC
abundance: -; len: 14; d_gene: TRBD2; j_gene: TRBJ2-7; v_gene: TRBV12-3/TRBV12-4; CDR3aa: CASTAGEAPYEQYF; CDR3nt: TGTGCCAGCACGGCGGGAGAAGCCCCCTACGAGCAGTACTTC
abundance: few; len: 15; d_gene: -; j_gene: TRBJ2-2; v_gene: TRBV7-2; CDR3aa: CASGRVGTNTGELFF; CDR3nt: TGTGCCAGCGGCCGGGTCGGAACGAACACCGGGGAGCTGTTTTTT
abundance: few; len: 16; d_gene: TRBD1; j_gene: TRBJ2-1; v_gene: TRBV14; CDR3aa: CASSHRTGDTYNEQFF; CDR3nt: TGTGCCAGCAGCCACAGGACAGGGGACACCTACAATGAGCAGTTCTTC
abundance: few; len: 15; d_gene: TRBD1; j_gene: TRBJ2-2; v_gene: TRBV29-1; CDR3aa: CSVYRRDRVIGELFF; CDR3nt: TGCAGCGTTTACCGCCGGGACAGGGTCATCGGGGAGCTGTTTTTT
abundance: many; len: 13; d_gene: -; j_gene: TRBJ2-7; v_gene: TRBV4-3; CDR3aa: CASSQSWPYEQYF; CDR3nt: TGCGCCAGCAGCCAAAGTTGGCCCTACGAGCAGTACTTC
abundance: -; len: 16; d_gene: -; j_gene: TRBJ2-1; v_gene: TRBV6-1; CDR3aa: CASTQLGPARVYEQFF; CDR3nt: TGTGCCAGCACCCAGCTCGGTCCCGCGCGGGTCTATGAGCAGTTCTTC
abundance: -; len: 13; d_gene: TRBD1; j_gene: TRBJ2-1; v_gene: TRBV2; CDR3aa: CASSGTGYNEQFF; CDR3nt: TGTGCCAGCTCCGGGACAGGTTACAATGAGCAGTTCTTC